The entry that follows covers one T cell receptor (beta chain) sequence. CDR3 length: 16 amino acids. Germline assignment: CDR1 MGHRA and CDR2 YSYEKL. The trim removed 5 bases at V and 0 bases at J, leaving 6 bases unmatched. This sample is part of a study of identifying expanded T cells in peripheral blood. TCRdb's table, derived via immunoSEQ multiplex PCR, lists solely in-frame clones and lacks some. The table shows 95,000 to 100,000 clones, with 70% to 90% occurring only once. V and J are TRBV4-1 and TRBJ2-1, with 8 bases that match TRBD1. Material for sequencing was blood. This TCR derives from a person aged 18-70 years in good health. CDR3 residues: CASSTRTGTSYNEQFF. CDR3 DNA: TGCGCCAGCAGCACGCGGACAGGGACCTCCTACAATGAGCAGTTCTTC.